This TCR beta chain was sequenced for a study of blood T cell repertoires in COVID-19. Germline V gives CDR1 SEHNR, CDR2 FQNEAQ (reference sequence). The CDR3 extends over 15 amino acids. Trimming at V came to 2 bases and at J to 4 bases, leaving 6 bases not matched to a gene. Assay: immunoSEQ multiplex PCR; the TCRdb copy retains only in-frame clones and omits some. The sample records approximately 99,000 clones, 60% to 85% being singletons. The chain combines TRBV7-9 with TRBJ2-3, with 7 bases that match TRBD2. This receptor was identified in a woman older than 75 with active or convalescent COVID-19. Input material: peripheral blood. The CDR3 DNA reads TGTGCCAGCAGCTTATGGGGGAGGGGAGCAGATACGCAGTATTTT. It is translated as CASSLWGRGADTQYF.